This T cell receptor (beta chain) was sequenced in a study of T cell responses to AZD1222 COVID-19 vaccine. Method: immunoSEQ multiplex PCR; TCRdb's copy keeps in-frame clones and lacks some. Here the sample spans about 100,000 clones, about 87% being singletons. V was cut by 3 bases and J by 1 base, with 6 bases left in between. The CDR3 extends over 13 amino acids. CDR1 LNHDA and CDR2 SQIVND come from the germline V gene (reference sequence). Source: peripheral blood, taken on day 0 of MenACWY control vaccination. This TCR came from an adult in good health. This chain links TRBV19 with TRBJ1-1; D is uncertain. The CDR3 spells CASSISANTEAFF. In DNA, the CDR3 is TGTGCCAGTAGTATTTCAGCGAACACTGAAGCTTTCTTT.